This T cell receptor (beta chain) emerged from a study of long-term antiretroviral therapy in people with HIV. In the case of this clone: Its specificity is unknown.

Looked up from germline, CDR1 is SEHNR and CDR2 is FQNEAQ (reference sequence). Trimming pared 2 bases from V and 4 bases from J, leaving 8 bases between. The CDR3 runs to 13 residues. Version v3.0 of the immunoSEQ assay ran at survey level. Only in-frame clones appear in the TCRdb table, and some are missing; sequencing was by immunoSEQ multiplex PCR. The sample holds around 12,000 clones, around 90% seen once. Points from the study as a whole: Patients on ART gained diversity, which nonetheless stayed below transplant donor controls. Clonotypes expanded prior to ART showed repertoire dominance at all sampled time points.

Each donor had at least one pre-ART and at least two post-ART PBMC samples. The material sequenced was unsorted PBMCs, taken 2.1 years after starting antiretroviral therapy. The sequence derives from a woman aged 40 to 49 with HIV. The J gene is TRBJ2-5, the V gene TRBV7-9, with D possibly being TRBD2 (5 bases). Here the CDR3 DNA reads TGTGCCAGCAGCTTACGGGGTCGAGAGACCCAGTACTTC. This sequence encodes CASSLRGRETQYF.